The 30 T cell receptor beta chains below all came from one sample that was sequenced in a study of control samples from healthy donors and cancer patients. TCRdb's copy holds only in-frame clones and misses some; the assay was immunoSEQ multiplex PCR. The sample carries approximately 100,000 clones, roughly nine tenths recorded once. Material for sequencing was blood. The origin of the receptors is a young woman in good health.

The V and J genes are TRBV6-5 and TRBJ1-2, with TRBD1 as a possible D gene (6 bases). Trimming shortened V by 11 bases and J by 3 bases, and 13 bases separated the two germline ends. Germline assignment: CDR1 MNHEY and CDR2 SVGAGI. The CDR3 contains 12 residues. CDR3 sequence (DNA): TGTGCCGCAGATTACAGGGACTATGGCTACACCTTC. Protein: CAADYRDYGYTF.

The chain employs TRBV3-1 (or the pseudogene TRBV3-2) and TRBJ2-6, with D unresolved. V was clipped by 3 bases and J by 3 bases, with 6 bases between them. From germline, CDR1 is LGHDT and CDR2 YNNKEL (reference sequence). This CDR3 spans 14 amino acids. The CDR3 sequence is CASSQGNGANVLTF. The CDR3 DNA reads TGTGCCAGCAGCCAGGGTAATGGGGCCAACGTCCTGACTTTC.

The chain has TRBV4-1 and TRBJ1-4, with D tentatively TRBD1 (5 bases). V gave up 4 bases and J gave up 0 bases, with 15 bases separating them. The V gene's germline CDR1 is MGHRA and CDR2 YSYEKL. The CDR3 runs to 17 residues. CDR3 amino acids: CASSRLPQGSTNEKLFF. The CDR3 coding sequence is TGCGCCAGCAGCCGTCTTCCCCAGGGCTCAACTAATGAAAAACTGTTTTTT.

The chain has TRBV5-1 and TRBJ2-7; D is possibly TRBD2 (7 bases). Trimming shortened V by 4 bases and J by 3 bases, and 17 bases separated the two germline ends. This CDR3 has 15 amino acids. CDR1 SGHRS and CDR2 YFSETQ come from the germline V gene. Here the CDR3 reads CASSPGGDTHYEQYF. The CDR3 DNA is TGCGCCAGCAGCCCTGGGGGGGACACACACTACGAGCAGTACTTC.

The chain joins TRBV5-6 to TRBJ1-5; 7 bases match TRBD1. This CDR3 is built from 15 residues. Trimming took 4 bases from V and 3 from J; bases not matched to a gene: 7. Germline CDR1 SGHDT, CDR2 YYEEEE. This CDR3 is CASSLLGQDNQPQHF. The CDR3 DNA is TGTGCCAGCAGCCTCCTTGGACAGGACAATCAGCCCCAGCATTTT.

This chain connects TRBV6-1 to TRBJ1-5; D uncertain. The V and J ends lost 2 bases and 3 bases respectively, with 8 bases between them. Germline CDR1 reads MNHNS; CDR2 reads SASEGT. The CDR3 runs 14 residues. CDR3 sequence reads: CASSELTVNQPQHF. Written as DNA, the CDR3 is TGTGCCAGCAGTGAATTAACAGTCAATCAGCCCCAGCATTTT.

The gene calls are TRBV6-1 and TRBJ2-5; 7 bases are a match to TRBD1. Germline CDR1 and CDR2: MNHNS and SASEGT. There are 15 residues in the CDR3. V lost 2 bases and J lost 1; bases outside the gene matches: 4. The CDR3 region has the DNA TGTGCCAGCAGTGAACTAAGACAGGGCCAAGAGACCCAGTACTTC. It is translated as CASSELRQGQETQYF.

Here the CDR3 DNA reads TGTGCCAGCACCTCGAGGGGAACAGGCATGAACACTGAAGCTTTCTTT. Translating gives CASTSRGTGMNTEAFF. This rearrangement joins TRBV7-9 to TRBJ1-1, with TRBD1 as a possible D gene (5 bases). This CDR3 has 16 amino acids. The V gene's germline CDR1 is SEHNR and CDR2 FQNEAQ (reference sequence). V dropped 7 bases and J dropped 0 bases, with 18 bases sitting between them.

This chain uses TRBV5-6 with TRBJ1-6; D uncertain. V shed 0 bases and J shed 0 bases, with 4 bases lying between them. This CDR3 contains 15 residues. Per germline, CDR1 SGHDT and CDR2 YYEEEE. The CDR3: CASSLDSSYNSPLHF. The CDR3 DNA reads as TGTGCCAGCAGCTTGGACAGCTCCTATAATTCACCCCTCCACTTT. Full variable domain (rest looked up from reference TRBV5-6 and TRBJ1-6): DAGVTQSPTHLIKTRGQQVTLRCSPKSGHDTVSWYQQALGQGPQFIFQYYEEEERQRGNFPDRFSGHQFPNYSSELNVNALLLGDSALYLCASSLDSSYNSPLHFGNGTRLTVT.

This chain uses TRBV5-4 with TRBJ1-1, with TRBD1 as a possible D gene (5 bases). The CDR3 totals 13 residues. Germline CDR1 SGHNT, CDR2 YYREEE (reference sequence). V lost 5 bases, J lost 6 bases, and 14 bases lay in between. The CDR3 region has the DNA TGTGCCAGCAGTCCCCCGGGGGTCGCTGAAGCTTTCTTT. Its protein is CASSPPGVAEAFF.

For this clone: The junction departs from germline at one end; a sequencing error may be responsible. DNA of the CDR3: TGCGCCAGCAGGGCCAACCAAGGGACCCAGTACTTC. It is translated as CASRANQGTQYF. The genes are TRBV5-1 and TRBJ2-5, with D unresolved. CDR1 is SGHRS and CDR2 is YFSETQ in the germline V gene. CDR3 length: 12 amino acids.

This clone was recorded only once. V and J are TRBV18 and TRBJ1-4; 8 bases match TRBD1. Germline V gene lookup returns CDR1 KGHSH and CDR2 LQKENI. The length of the CDR3 is 13 residues. V lost 6 bases, J lost 4 bases, and 1 base stayed unmatched. In DNA form, the CDR3 reads TGTGCCAGCTCGGGACAGGTTAATGAAAAACTGTTTTTT. This sequence encodes CASSGQVNEKLFF.

This chain uses TRBV7-7 with TRBJ2-7; the match to TRBD1 covers 8 bases. CDR3 size: 15 residues. The V gene end was trimmed by 5 bases and the J gene end by 2 bases; junction bases not matched to a gene: 8. The germline CDR1 and CDR2 sequences are SSHAT and FNYEAQ (reference sequence). The CDR3 DNA is TGTGCCAGCAGCCCAGGCCAGGGGGCCCCCTACGAGCAGTACTTC. Its protein is CASSPGQGAPYEQYF.

This clone was detected once. V usage is TRBV4-2 and J usage is TRBJ2-2; 14 bases fit TRBD2. V trimming: 3 bases; J trimming: 5 bases; junction bases outside the gene matches: 5. Germline CDR1 LGHNA, CDR2 YNFKEQ. This CDR3 is built from 17 residues. The CDR3 nucleotides read TGTGCCAGCAGCCAGGACAGACTAGCGGGGGGGACCGGGGAGCTGTTTTTT. This encodes CASSQDRLAGGTGELFF.

J is TRBJ1-2 and V is TRBV10-3; TRBD1 is a possible D gene (6 bases). CDR1 ENHRY and CDR2 SYGVKD come from the germline V gene. V lost 6 bases and J 0 bases, leaving 11 bases between the germline ends. The CDR3 consists of 14 residues. The CDR3 coding sequence is TGTGCCATCAGGTTGGACAGTACTAACTATGGCTACACCTTC. This sequence encodes CAIRLDSTNYGYTF.

The chain links TRBV10-3 to TRBJ1-6, with 7 bases matching TRBD1. V shed 0 bases and J 15 bases; nucleotides not matched to a gene: 2. Germline lookup yields CDR1 ENHRY and CDR2 SYGVKD. The length of the CDR3 is 12 residues. The CDR3 DNA sequence: TGTGCCATCAGTGAGTCAGGGGGCAACCTCCACTTT. It encodes CAISESGGNLHF.

This clone has just one count. The chain is built from TRBV3-1 (or the pseudogene TRBV3-2) and TRBJ1-2; D is ambiguous. The CDR3 runs 12 residues. The germline CDR1 and CDR2 sequences are LGHDT and YNNKEL (reference sequence). Trimming took off 3 bases at V and 3 bases at J, with 5 bases between the two ends. The CDR3 region is CASSQGYYGYTF. The CDR3, as DNA: TGTGCCAGCAGCCAGGGTTACTATGGCTACACCTTC.

V is TRBV2 and J is TRBJ1-4; tentatively, D is TRBD1 (5 bases). The CDR3 spans 15 residues. V was cut by 6 bases and J by 8 bases, with 19 bases left in between. Germline assignment: CDR1 SNHLY and CDR2 FYNNEI. Here the CDR3 reads CASRENWGGEEKLFF. The CDR3, as DNA: TGTGCCAGCAGGGAAAATTGGGGGGGTGAGGAAAAACTGTTTTTT.

V and J are TRBV4-1 and TRBJ1-2; D gene unclear. Germline V gene lookup returns CDR1 MGHRA and CDR2 YSYEKL. The CDR3 is 15 residues long. V was pared by 1 base and J by 6 bases, with 15 bases between. The CDR3 is CASSQGVDRFHGYTF. The CDR3 bases are TGCGCCAGCAGCCAAGGGGTGGATCGTTTTCATGGCTACACCTTC.

The rearrangement links TRBV27 to TRBJ2-5, with D tentatively TRBD2 (7 bases). The CDR3 length is 12 residues. The V end lost 7 bases, the J end lost 5 bases, and 11 bases lay between the germline ends. Germline V lookup: CDR1 MNHEY, CDR2 SMNVEV (reference sequence). CDR3 sequence: CASKGGAETQYF. In nucleotides, the CDR3 is TGTGCCAGCAAAGGGGGGGCGGAGACCCAGTACTTC.

V usage is TRBV27 and J usage is TRBJ1-1, with D perhaps matching TRBD1 (6 bases). The ends were cut back, 5 bases at V and 4 bases at J, with 17 bases in the middle. Germline loops: CDR1 MNHEY, CDR2 SMNVEV (reference sequence). This CDR3 region has 15 residues. CDR3 bases: TGTGCCAGCAGTCTCTCCCGACAGGTTCCCACTGAAGCTTTCTTT. It is translated as CASSLSRQVPTEAFF.

The V call is TRBV13, the J call TRBJ1-4, with D hard to call. Per germline, CDR1 PRHDT and CDR2 FYEKMQ (reference sequence). The CDR3 spans 15 residues. V lost 1 base to trimming and J lost 8 bases, with 14 bases between them. The chain's CDR3 is CASSLAGSPGEKLFF. DNA for the CDR3: TGTGCCAGCAGCTTAGCGGGTTCCCCGGGCGAAAAACTGTTTTTT.

The CDR3 nucleotides read TGTGCCAGCAGCACACCAGGGGGAAATGGCTACACCTTC. This encodes CASSTPGGNGYTF. The chain recombines TRBV11-2 with TRBJ1-2, with 7 positions matching TRBD1. The junction had 6 bases not matched to a gene; V was cut back by 5 bases and J by 6 bases. The CDR3 has 13 residues. The germline V gene has CDR1 SGHAT and CDR2 FQNNGV. The full variable domain, with the rest looked up from reference TRBV11-2 and TRBJ1-2, is EAGVAQSPRYKIIEKRQSVAFWCNPISGHATLYWYQQILGQGPKLLIQFQNNGVVDDSQLPKDRFSAERLKGVDSTLKIQPAKLEDSAVYLCASSTPGGNGYTFGSGTRLTVV.

J is TRBJ1-2 and V is TRBV24-1, with D possibly being TRBD1 (5 bases). CDR1 KGHDR and CDR2 SFDVKD come from the germline V gene. The V and J ends lost 12 bases and 4 bases respectively, with 23 bases between them. This CDR3 is 15 amino acids long. The chain's CDR3 is CAPRPRKRQSYGYTF. In nucleotides, the CDR3 is TGTGCCCCTCGACCAAGGAAGCGACAGAGCTATGGCTACACCTTC.

V and J are TRBV24-1 and TRBJ2-1, with D possibly matching TRBD2 (6 bases). V was cut by 2 bases and J by 0 bases, with 13 bases left in between. CDR1 and CDR2 (germline): KGHDR, SFDVKD. The CDR3 is 17 residues long. The CDR3 reads CATSDSTGRGSYNEQFF. CDR3 DNA sequence: TGTGCCACCAGTGATTCGACGGGGCGGGGCTCCTACAATGAGCAGTTCTTC.

This rearrangement joins TRBV9 to TRBJ1-2; D is possibly TRBD1 (6 bases). Trimming left V 0 bases short and J 6 bases short, with 15 bases between. The CDR3 contains 15 residues. Germline V gives CDR1 SGDLS, CDR2 YYNGEE. The chain's CDR3 is CASSVDGQGRNGYTF. DNA of the CDR3: TGTGCCAGCAGCGTAGACGGTCAGGGGAGGAATGGCTACACCTTC.

The V and J genes are TRBV3-1 (or the pseudogene TRBV3-2) and TRBJ1-1, with D possibly matching TRBD1 (5 bases). Germline V gene lookup returns CDR1 LGHDT and CDR2 YNNKEL (reference sequence). V was pared by 3 bases and J by 0 bases, with 8 bases between. The CDR3 loop spans 14 amino acids. The CDR3 nucleotides are TGTGCCAGCAGCCATAGGACACTGAACACTGAAGCTTTCTTT. It codes for CASSHRTLNTEAFF.

The chain couples TRBV5-1 to TRBJ1-5; D is uncertain. Germline lookup yields CDR1 SGHRS and CDR2 YFSETQ. The CDR3 covers 16 residues. The germline V and J ends were trimmed by 4 bases and 1 base, with 15 bases remaining between them. CDR3 sequence: CASSPSGGRSNQPQHF. The CDR3 DNA is TGCGCCAGCAGCCCATCCGGCGGCAGGAGCAATCAGCCCCAGCATTTT.

This chain links TRBV7-3 with TRBJ1-1, with D hard to call. V was trimmed by 1 base and J by 1 base, leaving 4 bases between them. The CDR3 extends over 13 amino acids. Germline assignment: CDR1 SGHTA and CDR2 FQGTGA. This CDR3 is CASSLRPNTEAFF. CDR3 in DNA: TGTGCCAGCAGCTTAAGGCCGAACACTGAAGCTTTCTTT.

This clone was counted once. The rearrangement uses TRBV19 and TRBJ2-1, with a possible D match to TRBD1 (6 bases). Germline CDR1 is LNHDA and CDR2 is SQIVND (reference sequence). This CDR3 is 13 amino acids long. The germline V and J ends were trimmed by 10 bases and 4 bases, with 14 bases remaining between them. This CDR3 is CATRDKIYNEQFF. The CDR3 nucleotides are TGTGCCACCAGGGACAAGATATACAATGAGCAGTTCTTC.